This T cell receptor beta chain was captured by sequencing in a study of blood T cell repertoires in COVID-19. Study as a whole: Samples representing acute and convalescent COVID-19 were sourced from the United States, Italy and Spain. Sample material is recorded as cDNA or gDNA derived from T cells, B-cell-depleted T cells, or PBMCs.

Original handling: Quantification of nucleated cells was approximated via reference gene primer amplification. Repertoires were generated with immunoSEQ multiplex PCR, while TCRdb's copy carries only in-frame clones and drops some. The D gene and trimming were derived from the DNA, and the V and J assignments and clone size from that table. The profile shows 100,000 to 150,000 clones, about 80% of them singletons. The V and J ends lost 0 bases and 4 bases respectively, with 12 bases between them. The CDR3 runs to 15 residues. The sequencing input was peripheral blood. The gene calls are TRBV5-7 and TRBJ2-3; tentative D call: TRBD1 (6 bases). TRBV5-7 belongs to the ORF category, with a function that is uncertain. The receptor's source is a woman aged 50 to 65 with acute or convalescent COVID-19. CDR3 nucleotide sequence: TGTGCCAGCAGCTTGGACAGGGTAATGGCAGATACGCAGTATTTT. Translated, it gives CASSLDRVMADTQYF.